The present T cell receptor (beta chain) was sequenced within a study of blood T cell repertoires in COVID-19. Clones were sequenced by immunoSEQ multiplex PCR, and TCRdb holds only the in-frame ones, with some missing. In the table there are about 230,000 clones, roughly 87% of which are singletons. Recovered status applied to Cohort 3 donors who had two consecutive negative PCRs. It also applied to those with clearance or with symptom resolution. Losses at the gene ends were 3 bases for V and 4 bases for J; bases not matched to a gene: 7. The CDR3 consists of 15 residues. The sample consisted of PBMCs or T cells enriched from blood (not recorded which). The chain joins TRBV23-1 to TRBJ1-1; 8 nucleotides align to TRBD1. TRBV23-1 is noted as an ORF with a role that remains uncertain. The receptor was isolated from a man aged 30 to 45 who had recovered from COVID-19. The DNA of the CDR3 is TGCGCCAGCAGTCAGCGGACAGGGTTCGGCACTGAAGCTTTCTTT. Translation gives CASSQRTGFGTEAFF.